This T cell receptor (beta chain) emerged from a study of human T cells and chemical hapten exposure. Deletions cut 7 bases from V and 4 bases from J, with 13 bases between. CDR1 is SQVTM and CDR2 is ANQGSEA in the germline V gene. The CDR3 has 12 amino acids. Using its own MiXCR run on the RACE reads, TCRdb lists one record per CDR3 protein. Of under 200,000 distinct CDR3 sequences listed, approximately 29% were seen once; the top ten hold just under 3%. General study findings and limits: High-frequency TCRs, those above 1 in 1000, stayed the same after DPC sensitization.

On this clonotype itself: Its cognate antigen is unknown.

Time point of the sample: pre-sensitization, week 0. Noted treatment: therapeutic diphenylcyclopropenone sensitization with weekly scalp DPC. This receptor was obtained from a woman in her 30s with alopecia areata. Some clones in this sample may be carry-over from other donors' samples. This chain connects TRBV29-1 to TRBJ1-2; D may be TRBD1 (6 bases). Sequencing used whole blood, obtained in connection with sensitization to the hapten diphenylcyclopropenone (DPC). CDR3 nucleotides: TGCAGCGGAGGGGGGGGTAGCTATGGCTACACCTTC. Encoded protein: CSGGGGSYGYTF.